This T cell receptor (beta chain) was sequenced for a study of PD-1 blockade in classical Hodgkin lymphoma. Clones were read by immunoSEQ multiplex PCR, and TCRdb kept only the in-frame ones, dropping some. This sample has roughly 36,000 clones, with 77% found just once. Study findings and constraints: Similar baseline diversity was found in complete responders and newly diagnosed patients. As was reported, newly diagnosed patients showed lower baseline TCR diversity than healthy donors did.

A word on this clone: Antigen: not known.

Time point of the sample: cycle 4 day 1 (C4D1), after more than five weeks of nivolumab. Every patient had relapsed following autologous stem cell transplantation, and cohorts differed in brentuximab vedotin exposure. Best responses fell into complete response, partial response or progressive disease. The CDR3 consists of 11 residues. Germline assignment: CDR1 DFQATT and CDR2 SNEGSKA (reference sequence). V lost 6 bases to trimming and J lost 5 bases, with 10 bases between them. Sample: peripheral blood mononuclear cells (PBMCs), taken before the fourth cycle of nivolumab. This rearrangement joins TRBV20-1 to TRBJ1-2; D gene uncertain. The sequence was collected from a human donor with classical Hodgkin lymphoma. CDR3 sequence reads: CSAERGYGYTF. The CDR3 DNA follows: TGCAGTGCCGAAAGAGGGTATGGCTACACCTTC.